This is a list of T cell receptor beta chains from one sample in a study of CD8+CD57+ T cells in acquired aplastic anemia. One entry per CDR3 protein results from TCRdb running MiXCR on the reads. The sample lists hundreds of thousands of distinct CDR3 sequences; under 50% were seen once. The sample was sorted CD4+, CD8+, or CD8+CD57+ T cells (not recorded which) from PBMCs. These receptors were taken from a human donor with aplastic anemia. CDR3s leave out the opening cysteine and the closing phenylalanine or tryptophan. A D gene is named only where the DNA matches it firmly.

>-|TRBV19|TRBJ1-3
ASSQGQSAGGNTIY
>TRBD1|TRBV25-1|TRBJ2-6
ASSKTGSRSGANVLT
>-|TRBV19|TRBJ2-5
ASSMLGDGVETQY
>-|TRBV7-9|TRBJ2-7
ASSPGGRDEQY
>TRBD2|TRBV25-1|TRBJ2-3
ASSVLAGDTQY
>-|TRBV9|TRBJ1-3
ASSVVGAYGNTIY
>TRBD2|TRBV15|TRBJ2-7
ATSIRLAGYEQY
>TRBD1|TRBV19|TRBJ2-7
ASSISGTGAYEQY
>TRBD1|TRBV25-1|TRBJ2-5
ASSEYSRTGGQETQY
>-|TRBV19|TRBJ2-7
ASSSTPYSYEQY
>TRBD1|TRBV7-8|TRBJ2-7
ASSLLTGGSTYEQY
>TRBD2|TRBV10-1|TRBJ2-1
ASSELADGDNEQF
>TRBD1|TRBV19|TRBJ1-2
ASRSLDRALYGYT
>-|TRBV6-1|TRBJ1-1
ASSGRVNTEAF
>-|TRBV10-3|TRBJ1-2
AISESRVYGYT
>-|TRBV10-1|TRBJ1-6
ASKGDLNSPLH